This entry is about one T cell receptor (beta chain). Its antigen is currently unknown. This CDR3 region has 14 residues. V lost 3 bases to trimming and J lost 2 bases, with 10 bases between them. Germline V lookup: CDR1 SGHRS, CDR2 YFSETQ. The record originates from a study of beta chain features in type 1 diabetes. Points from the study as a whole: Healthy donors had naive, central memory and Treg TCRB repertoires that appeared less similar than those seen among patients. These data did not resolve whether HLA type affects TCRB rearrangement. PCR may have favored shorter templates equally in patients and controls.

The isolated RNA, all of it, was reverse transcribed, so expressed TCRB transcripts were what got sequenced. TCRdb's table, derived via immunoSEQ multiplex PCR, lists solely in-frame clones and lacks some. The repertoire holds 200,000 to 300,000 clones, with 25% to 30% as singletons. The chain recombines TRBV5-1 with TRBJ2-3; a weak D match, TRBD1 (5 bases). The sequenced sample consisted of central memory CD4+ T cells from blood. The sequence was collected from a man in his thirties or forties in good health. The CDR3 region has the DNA TGCGCCAGCAGCTACGACAGTAACACAGATACGCAGTATTTT. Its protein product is CASSYDSNTDTQYF.